The TCR beta chain under discussion was sequenced for a study of blood T cell repertoires in COVID-19 (dated by TCRdb to 2020 to 2021). About the full investigation: Samples covering the acute and convalescent phases of COVID-19 were provided by collaborators in the United States, Italy and Spain. The repertoires were released in a freely available public database meant as a resource for research on the immune response to SARS-CoV-2. The samples were drawn from the first 160 participants of the ongoing ImmuneRACE study and from 1,254 subjects provided by 6 global collaborators. A de-identified subject ID, COVID-19 status, age in years and sex were almost always included in the sample metadata. The prospective study material was composed of cDNA or gDNA derived from T cells, B-cell-depleted T cells, or PBMCs. The dataset comprised deeply sampled blood TCRbeta repertoires from subjects exposed to, actively infected with, or recovered from COVID-19. Where available, HLA class I and class II types were obtained from metadata supplied by the sample provider rather than from assay-based typing.

Whole blood was collected in K2EDTA tubes by collaborating institutions according to the institutions' own protocols. For TCRbeta analysis, collaborator samples were shipped as frozen whole blood, as isolated PBMCs, or as DNA extracted from either sample type. In the case of this clone: Its antigen target is currently unknown. No base qualities exist here, and no much larger clone lies one base off it.

Overall results and qualifications from the work: The amount of clinical and demographic metadata varied by source and participant and was provided uncurated.

TCRbeta CDR3 regions were amplified from genomic DNA using the immunoSEQ Assay, a bias-controlled multiplex PCR. As for the original processing: Nucleated cell counts per sample were estimated from amplification of reference gene primers within the assay. To quantify the absolute abundance of each unique TCRbeta CDR3 rearrangement, sequence reads were collapsed and filtered. For each sample, productive Simpson clonality was calculated as the square root of Simpson's diversity index across productive rearrangements. TCRdb took this table from immuneACCESS and kept in-frame rearrangements with V and J called. Such tables lack part of the clones; where checked against another copy, unresolved V genes explain under half of the gap, and the rest is unexplained. The V and J calls and clone size were taken over from that table, and D and trimming were inferred from the DNA. For this sample there are some 110,000 clones; 65% to 75% appear just once. The ten largest clonotypes hold around 0.92% of the sample.

Based on the germline V gene (reference sequence), the CDR1 and CDR2 sequences are LNHDA and SQIVND. V gives up 7 bases and J gives up 0 bases, and the segment between their germline ends measures 10 bases. The CDR3 goes from the cysteine to the phenylalanine over 14 residues. Just CDR3 DNA is preserved here, 42 bases in frame from base 1. The chain employs TRBV19 and TRBJ1-5; the D gene cannot be named for sure. The sequenced sample consisted of peripheral blood. This clonotype originated in a human donor with acute or convalescent COVID-19. The donor label of this sample is uncertain. CDR3 reads: CASTWHYSNQPQHF. The bases are TGTGCCAGTACTTGGCACTATAGCAATCAGCCCCAGCATTTT.